This T cell receptor (beta chain) was found in a study of blood T cell repertoires in COVID-19 (TCRdb year 2020). In the study overall: Collaborator samples came from the United States, Italy and Spain and covered acute and convalescent phases of COVID-19. The prospective study material was composed of cDNA or gDNA derived from T cells, B-cell-depleted T cells, or PBMCs. Deeply sampled blood TCRbeta repertoires from subjects exposed to, actively infected with, or recovered from COVID-19 were included in the dataset. The repertoires were made available in a free public database intended to serve as a resource for research on the immune response to SARS-CoV-2. The samples were drawn from two sources: the first 160 participants of the ongoing ImmuneRACE study, and 950 to 1,500 subjects contributed by 6 global collaborators. The sample metadata nearly always contained a de-identified subject ID, COVID-19 status, age in years and sex. Where HLA class I and class II types were available, the types were taken from metadata supplied by the sample provider, not from assay-based typing.

Here is what the overall study found, with its caveats: How much clinical and demographic metadata was included differed by source and by participant, and the metadata was provided uncurated.

The collaborating institutions used their own protocols to collect whole blood in K2EDTA tubes. Collaborator samples were shipped for TCRbeta analysis as frozen whole blood, isolated PBMCs, or DNA extracted from either sample type. TCRbeta CDR3 regions were amplified from genomic DNA using the immunoSEQ Assay, a bias-controlled multiplex PCR. The original methods were these. The number of nucleated cells in each sample was estimated by amplification of reference gene primers within the assay. Sequence reads were collapsed and filtered to measure the absolute abundance of every unique TCRbeta CDR3 rearrangement. For each sample, productive Simpson clonality was calculated as the square root of Simpson's diversity index over productive rearrangements. TCRdb retrieved this table from immuneACCESS and kept in-frame rearrangements only. Not all clones are present; in checked studies, unresolved V genes account for under half, and no reason is known for the remainder. The DNA was the basis for D and trimming; V, J and clone size are from that table. The sample table holds under 300,000 clones, of which roughly 88% were seen once. Around 10% of the sample lies in the top ten.

Comment on this clone: The antigen it binds to is not known. Base qualities were left out, and no much larger clone turns up one base away. The sample holds other DNA sequences that translate to the same CDR3.

For CDR1 and CDR2, the germline V gene lists SGHRS and YFSETQ. V ends up 3 bases short and J 4 bases short, with an unmatched junction base count of 2. The CDR3 numbers 14 residues from cysteine through phenylalanine. Just CDR3 DNA is preserved here, 42 bases in frame from base 1. Rearrangement joined TRBV5-1 to TRBJ2-3; TRBD2 matches 10 bases in the middle. Sequenced sample: peripheral blood. The clonotype was recovered from a woman aged 70-85 years with acute or convalescent COVID-19. This receptor carries the CDR3 CASSSTSGADTQYF. At the DNA level, the sequence is TGCGCCAGCAGCTCAACTAGCGGGGCAGATACGCAGTATTTT.